The rows below give T cell receptor beta chains drawn from one sample of a study of metastatic and nonmetastatic thyroid tumors. TCRdb re-called clones from the PCR reads using MiXCR. In the table there are fewer than 20,000 clones, approximately 3.7% of which are singletons. Sequencing was performed on tumor tissue. These TCRs come from a female donor with papillary thyroid cancer or a benign thyroid nodule (not recorded which). Some clones in this sample may be carry-over from other donors' samples. Each CDR3 is given with its conserved first and last residue. A D gene is named only where the DNA matches it firmly. Not every row has a clone size; where given, it reads once, few, many or a size class.

j_call: TRBJ2-7; v_call: TRBV13; clone_size: -; d_call: TRBD2; cdr3_nt: TGTGCCAGCAGCTCGTCCCAGCGGGGGGGATCCGAGCAGTACTTC; cdr3_aa: CASSSSQRGGSEQYF
j_call: TRBJ2-7; v_call: TRBV27; clone_size: -; d_call: TRBD2; cdr3_nt: TGTGCCAGCGGACCACTAGCGGGGGGATCTTCCGAGCAGTACTTC; cdr3_aa: CASGPLAGGSSEQYF
j_call: TRBJ1-2; v_call: TRBV6-2/TRBV6-3; clone_size: few; d_call: -; cdr3_nt: TGTGCCAGCAGTTTAGACTACGGCTACACCTTC; cdr3_aa: CASSLDYGYTF
j_call: TRBJ1-6; v_call: TRBV12-3/TRBV12-4; clone_size: few; d_call: -; cdr3_nt: TGTGCCAGCAGTTTACTCTTCGGGCAGGGGAATTCACCCCTCCACTTT; cdr3_aa: CASSLLFGQGNSPLHF
j_call: TRBJ2-5; v_call: TRBV19; clone_size: -; d_call: -; cdr3_nt: TGTGCCACCAGCCGGGCCCGGCAAGAGACCCAGTACTTC; cdr3_aa: CATSRARQETQYF
j_call: TRBJ2-1; v_call: TRBV5-6; clone_size: many; d_call: -; cdr3_nt: TGTGCCAGCAGCTTTTTGTCCGGGGCGTACAATGAGCAGTTCTTC; cdr3_aa: CASSFLSGAYNEQFF
j_call: TRBJ2-6; v_call: TRBV7-9; clone_size: many; d_call: -; cdr3_nt: TGTGCCAGCAGCTTCTCCGGGGCCCCCTCTGGGGCCAACGTCCTGACTTTC; cdr3_aa: CASSFSGAPSGANVLTF
j_call: TRBJ2-1; v_call: TRBV12-3/TRBV12-4; clone_size: -; d_call: -; cdr3_nt: TGTGCCAGCAGTTCCCACATCAGGGGACGTGATGAGCAGTTCTTC; cdr3_aa: CASSSHIRGRDEQFF
j_call: TRBJ2-2; v_call: TRBV6-5; clone_size: -; d_call: -; cdr3_nt: TGTGCCAGCAGTTTGGGACCCACCACCGGGGAGCTGTTTTTT; cdr3_aa: CASSLGPTTGELFF
j_call: TRBJ1-2; v_call: TRBV6-1; clone_size: few; d_call: -; cdr3_nt: TGTGCCAGCAGCGCTGCCCGCTCCTATGGCTACACCTTC; cdr3_aa: CASSAARSYGYTF
j_call: TRBJ1-5; v_call: TRBV12-3/TRBV12-4; clone_size: few; d_call: -; cdr3_nt: TGTGCCAGCAGTTTTGGGCAGGGCTACCAGCCCCAGCATTTT; cdr3_aa: CASSFGQGYQPQHF
j_call: TRBJ2-7; v_call: TRBV20-1; clone_size: few; d_call: -; cdr3_nt: TGCAGTGCTAGTGGAGGGGGGACTTACGAGCAGTACTTC; cdr3_aa: CSASGGGTYEQYF
j_call: TRBJ2-7; v_call: TRBV6-2/TRBV6-3; clone_size: -; d_call: -; cdr3_nt: TGTGCCAGCAGTCCAACCGGGGGACTTTCTGGCGAGCAGTACTTC; cdr3_aa: CASSPTGGLSGEQYF
j_call: TRBJ2-1; v_call: TRBV6-4; clone_size: few; d_call: -; cdr3_nt: TGTGCCAGCAGTGACGGAGACTGGAATGAGCAGTTCTTC; cdr3_aa: CASSDGDWNEQFF
j_call: TRBJ2-5; v_call: TRBV9; clone_size: few; d_call: -; cdr3_nt: TGTGCCAGCAGCGTAGAAGGAGACATACAAGAGACCCAGTACTTC; cdr3_aa: CASSVEGDIQETQYF
j_call: TRBJ1-6; v_call: TRBV20-1; clone_size: -; d_call: -; cdr3_nt: TGCAGTGCTAGAGGGGCTGGTTCACCCCTCCACTTT; cdr3_aa: CSARGAGSPLHF
j_call: TRBJ2-1; v_call: TRBV6-9; clone_size: few; d_call: -; cdr3_nt: TGTGCCAGCAGTTCCGGGGGCTGGACCCCGAAGTTCTTC; cdr3_aa: CASSSGGWTPKFF
j_call: TRBJ2-3; v_call: TRBV24-1; clone_size: -; d_call: TRBD2; cdr3_nt: TGTGCCCACCAAGCGGGGGTCCTCACAGATACGCAGTATTTT; cdr3_aa: CAHQAGVLTDTQYF
j_call: TRBJ2-7; v_call: TRBV11-3; clone_size: -; d_call: -; cdr3_nt: TGTGCCAGCAGCTCCAGGGAAAACCTTTGGGCTATCTCCTACGAGCAGTACTTC; cdr3_aa: CASSSRENLWAISYEQYF
j_call: TRBJ2-7; v_call: TRBV27; clone_size: -; d_call: -; cdr3_nt: TGTGCCAGCAGTTTGGGGGGAGATAAGGACGAGCAGTACTTC; cdr3_aa: CASSLGGDKDEQYF
j_call: TRBJ1-6; v_call: TRBV6-1; clone_size: few; d_call: -; cdr3_nt: TGTGCCAGCACACAGTCACCCCTCCACTTT; cdr3_aa: CASTQSPLHF
j_call: TRBJ1-3; v_call: TRBV11-3; clone_size: -; d_call: -; cdr3_nt: TGTGCCAGCAGCCCCCGTACCGTGGACACCATATATTTT; cdr3_aa: CASSPRTVDTIYF
j_call: TRBJ2-1; v_call: TRBV7-2; clone_size: many; d_call: -; cdr3_nt: TGTGCCAGCAGACGAAAGGGAGGATACAATGAGCAGTTCTTC; cdr3_aa: CASRRKGGYNEQFF
j_call: TRBJ2-2; v_call: TRBV10-1; clone_size: -; d_call: -; cdr3_nt: TGCGCCAGCAGTGATAGCGCCTTCCCCGGGGAGCTGTTTTTT; cdr3_aa: CASSDSAFPGELFF
j_call: TRBJ2-7; v_call: TRBV6-2/TRBV6-3; clone_size: many; d_call: -; cdr3_nt: TGTGCCAGCAGTTACCCAGGCTCCTACGAGCAGTACTTC; cdr3_aa: CASSYPGSYEQYF
j_call: TRBJ2-1; v_call: TRBV24-1; clone_size: -; d_call: -; cdr3_nt: TGTGCCACCAGCCACAGGCGAAACAATGAGCAGTTCTTC; cdr3_aa: CATSHRRNNEQFF
j_call: TRBJ2-1; v_call: TRBV25-1; clone_size: -; d_call: -; cdr3_nt: TGTGCCAGCAGTGTTTCAGTAGACGAGCAGTTCTTC; cdr3_aa: CASSVSVDEQFF
j_call: TRBJ1-2; v_call: TRBV20-1; clone_size: -; d_call: -; cdr3_nt: TGCAGTGCTTCAAATCGCGATTTCGGCTACACCTTC; cdr3_aa: CSASNRDFGYTF
j_call: TRBJ1-5; v_call: TRBV9; clone_size: few; d_call: -; cdr3_nt: TGTGCCAGCAGCGTAGGGGAGCTAAGCAATCAGCCCCAGCATTTT; cdr3_aa: CASSVGELSNQPQHF
j_call: TRBJ1-1; v_call: TRBV6-1; clone_size: few; d_call: -; cdr3_nt: TGTGCCAGCAGCGTCACGGGGGGCGGAACTTTCTTT; cdr3_aa: CASSVTGGGTFF
j_call: TRBJ1-5; v_call: TRBV10-3; clone_size: -; d_call: -; cdr3_nt: TGTGCCATCAGTGAGTCGAGGGGAAGCAATCAGCCCCAGCATTTT; cdr3_aa: CAISESRGSNQPQHF
j_call: TRBJ2-7; v_call: TRBV6-2/TRBV6-3; clone_size: -; d_call: TRBD2; cdr3_nt: TGTGCCAGCAGTTACTCGTTCGGGAGGGCCTACGAGCAGTACTTC; cdr3_aa: CASSYSFGRAYEQYF